One and the same sample provided the 26 T cell receptor beta chains below, sequenced in a study of T cell repertoires in cytomegalovirus infection. Via MiXCR, TCRdb re-called the reads, giving one row per CDR3 protein. The table has 750,000 to 900,000 distinct CDR3 sequences, 29% seen once. Their target antigens are unknown. This specimen was cultured CD8+ T cells from PBMCs, taken from culture after CMV antigen stimulation. All receptors derive from a human donor in good health (CMV status not recorded). Some clones in this sample may be carry-over from other donors' samples.

This clonotype was seen repeatedly, ten times or more. The chain employs TRBV27 and TRBJ1-5; D gene ambiguous. V was shortened by 5 bases and J by 0 bases, with 5 bases between the two germline ends. The V gene's germline CDR1 is MNHEY and CDR2 SMNVEV (reference sequence). The CDR3 covers 13 residues. DNA of the CDR3: TGTGCCAGCAGTGATTATAGCAATCAGCCCCAGCATTTT. Residues: CASSDYSNQPQHF.

The gene calls are TRBV27 and TRBJ1-2, with D maybe TRBD1 (6 bases). Germline values: CDR1 MNHEY, CDR2 SMNVEV (reference sequence). Trimming left V 5 bases short and J 5 bases short, with 21 bases between. The CDR3 spans 16 residues. CDR3 sequence (DNA): TGTGCCAGCAGTCCGCGACAGGAGCGCGTCTCTTATGGCTACACCTTC. Translated, it gives CASSPRQERVSYGYTF.

This clonotype has a handful of counts. Here the CDR3 reads CASSLPGDGSYEQYF. The CDR3 DNA follows: TGTGCCAGCAGTTTACCGGGCGATGGCTCCTACGAGCAGTACTTC. This chain joins TRBV12-3 or TRBV12-4 and TRBJ2-7; D remains ambiguous. This CDR3 is 15 amino acids long. V was shortened by 2 bases and J by 0 bases, with 11 bases between the two germline ends.

The chain employs TRBV6-5 and TRBJ1-1, with D perhaps matching TRBD1 (5 bases). Trimming stripped 7 bases from V and 0 bases from J, with 15 bases between. Germline V CDR1 and CDR2: MNHEY, SVGAGI. The CDR3 loop spans 15 amino acids. The CDR3 DNA reads TGTGCCAGCAAAGAGCGGGGGTTCATGAACACTGAAGCTTTCTTT. Translating gives CASKERGFMNTEAFF.

This clonotype was picked up a small number of times. The chain is built from TRBV20-1 and TRBJ1-2; D not certain. The CDR3 loop spans 13 amino acids. Per germline, CDR1 DFQATT and CDR2 SNEGSKA (reference sequence). Trimming shortened V by 4 bases and J by 0 bases, and 9 bases separated the two germline ends. The CDR3 DNA reads as TGCAGTGCTAAACTTCCAGCTAACTATGGCTACACCTTC. Its protein is CSAKLPANYGYTF.

This rearrangement joins TRBV19 to TRBJ1-1; D uncertain. Germline CDR1 and CDR2: LNHDA and SQIVND (reference sequence). CDR3 length equals 15 residues. V lost 5 bases and J 0 bases, leaving 13 bases between the germline ends. The CDR3 region has the DNA TGTGCCAGTAGTGGCCGCGGGTTAATGAACACTGAAGCTTTCTTT. Amino acids: CASSGRGLMNTEAFF.

The chain joins TRBV9 to TRBJ1-3, with TRBD1 identical over 7 bases. CDR1 is SGDLS and CDR2 is YYNGEE in the germline V gene. Trimming at V came to 3 bases and at J to 0 bases, leaving 6 bases not matched to a gene. The CDR3 contains 16 residues. The CDR3 here is CASSAPRDSSGNTIYF. The CDR3 region has the DNA TGTGCCAGCAGCGCTCCCCGGGACAGCTCTGGAAACACCATATATTTT.

The rearrangement links TRBV10-3 to TRBJ2-7; 8 bases fit TRBD2. The J segment lost 2 bases and the V segment lost 8 bases, leaving 5 bases of the junction unmatched. This CDR3 is 13 amino acids long. CDR1 and CDR2 from the germline V gene are ENHRY and SYGVKD. The chain's CDR3 is CAIFSGVAYEQYF. DNA for the CDR3: TGTGCCATCTTTAGCGGGGTGGCCTACGAGCAGTACTTC.

The chain is built from TRBV20-1 and TRBJ1-2; possible D gene TRBD1, 5 bases. Trimming removed 1 base from V and 2 bases from J, with 11 bases in between. CDR1 DFQATT and CDR2 SNEGSKA come from the germline V gene (reference sequence). The CDR3 covers 14 residues. CDR3 amino acids: CSARVAGHNYGYTF. CDR3 in DNA: TGCAGTGCTAGAGTTGCAGGGCACAACTATGGCTACACCTTC.

The chain carries TRBV6-6 and TRBJ2-1, with D uncertain. The CDR3 totals 15 residues. Trimming shortened V by 6 bases and J by 0 bases, and 12 bases separated the two germline ends. From germline, CDR1 is MNHNY and CDR2 SVGAGI (reference sequence). CDR3 sequence reads: CASRVTGISYNEQFF. DNA of the CDR3: TGTGCCAGCAGGGTAACTGGGATCTCCTACAATGAGCAGTTCTTC.

V gene TRBV2 combines with J gene TRBJ2-3, with a possible D match to TRBD2 (6 bases). Trimming stripped 8 bases from V and 5 bases from J, with 11 bases between. This CDR3 has 12 amino acids. Germline CDR1 SNHLY, CDR2 FYNNEI. CDR3: CASWGGIDTQYF. The CDR3 DNA reads as TGTGCCAGCTGGGGAGGAATAGATACGCAGTATTTT.

The chain carries TRBV6-5 and TRBJ1-1; 9 bases agree with TRBD1. CDR1 and CDR2 (germline): MNHEY, SVGAGI. This CDR3 contains 14 residues. With V trimmed by 2 bases and J by 4 bases, 2 bases remained unmatched. The CDR3 DNA is TGTGCCAGCAGTTACGGGACAGGGTCCACTGAAGCTTTCTTT. Residues: CASSYGTGSTEAFF.

The rearrangement uses TRBV10-3 and TRBJ2-3; 11 nucleotides agree with TRBD1. Germline trimming cut 6 bases from V and 3 bases from J; bases unmatched to any gene: 5. In germline, CDR1 is ENHRY, CDR2 SYGVKD. This CDR3 has 15 amino acids. CDR3 sequence (DNA): TGTGCCATCAGGGACCGGGACAGGGGGACAGATACGCAGTATTTT. This translates into CAIRDRDRGTDTQYF.

The table lists this clonotype with a few counts. V and J are TRBV4-2 and TRBJ1-1, with D possibly TRBD1 on 5 matching bases. Per germline, CDR1 LGHNA and CDR2 YNFKEQ. The CDR3 is 15 amino acids. V dropped 4 bases and J dropped 7 bases, with 19 bases sitting between them. The CDR3 protein is CASSRSSGGADEAFF. CDR3 DNA: TGTGCCAGCAGCCGATCCTCTGGGGGTGCTGATGAAGCTTTCTTT.

This clonotype was seen only a few times. The chain couples TRBV7-9 to TRBJ1-5; D is perhaps TRBD1 (5 bases). This CDR3 has 15 residues. Germline loops: CDR1 SEHNR, CDR2 FQNEAQ (reference sequence). The germline V and J ends were trimmed by 3 bases and 3 bases, with 12 bases remaining between them. CDR3 sequence reads: CASSFNRDDNQPQHF. CDR3 in DNA: TGTGCCAGCAGCTTTAACCGGGACGACAATCAGCCCCAGCATTTT.

This clonotype was counted once. A read error is possible here, since a much larger clone lies one base away. The chain has TRBV10-3 and TRBJ2-1; TRBD1 aligns across 7 bases. The germline V gene encodes CDR1 ENHRY and CDR2 SYGVKD. CDR3 length: 15 amino acids. The CDR3: CAVSPTGTANNEQFF. CDR3 DNA: TGTGCCGTCAGTCCGACCGGGACAGCAAACAATGAGCAGTTCTTC.

The V and J genes are TRBV10-3 and TRBJ1-4; D is unclear. The V end was cut by 5 bases, the J end by 0 bases, with 19 bases between. CDR1 is ENHRY and CDR2 is SYGVKD in the germline V gene. This CDR3 is 18 amino acids long. This CDR3 reads CAISPSEGGLATNEKLFF. In DNA form, the CDR3 reads TGTGCCATCAGTCCTTCGGAGGGAGGGCTGGCAACTAATGAAAAACTGTTTTTT.

This clonotype has a handful of counts. The V call is TRBV6-2 or TRBV6-3, the J call TRBJ1-5; possibly TRBD1 for D (6 bases). There are 13 residues in the CDR3. Germline V gene lookup returns CDR1 MNHEY and CDR2 SVGEGT. V lost 4 bases and J 6 bases, leaving 10 bases between the germline ends. The CDR3 loop is CASSWQGPQPQHF. CDR3 coding DNA: TGTGCCAGCAGTTGGCAGGGGCCTCAGCCCCAGCATTTT.

This sequence joins TRBV6-6 and TRBJ2-7; 8 positions agree with TRBD2. The V and J ends lost 4 bases and 3 bases, in that order; junction bases with no gene match: 5. The length of the CDR3 is 14 residues. Germline-derived CDR1 and CDR2 are MNHNY and SVGAGI (reference sequence). The CDR3 protein is CASSLSGTSYEQYV. The CDR3 DNA reads TGTGCCAGCAGTTTGTCCGGGACTAGCTACGAGCAGTACGTC.

This chain's CDR3 is CASSLERLAGNEQFF. In DNA, the CDR3 is TGTGCCAGCAGCTTAGAGAGACTAGCGGGCAATGAGCAGTTCTTC. The gene calls are TRBV7-9 and TRBJ2-1, with 10 bases fitting TRBD2. The CDR3 runs 15 residues. Looked up from germline, CDR1 is SEHNR and CDR2 is FQNEAQ (reference sequence). V gave up 1 base and J gave up 6 bases; unmatched junction bases: 3.

Many counts were recorded for this clonotype. The chain is built from TRBV7-2 and TRBJ2-1; TRBD1 matches at 12 bases. The germline CDR1 and CDR2 sequences are SGHTA and FQGNSA. The CDR3 is 19 amino acids. The V gene end was trimmed by 2 bases and the J gene end by 7 bases; junction bases not matched to a gene: 15. CDR3: CASSLSASTGTGGLNEQFF. Here the CDR3 DNA reads TGTGCCAGCAGCTTATCTGCAAGCACCGGGACAGGGGGCCTGAATGAGCAGTTCTTC. The complete variable domain, with remaining parts taken from reference TRBV7-2 and TRBJ2-1, reads GAGVSQSPSNKVTEKGKDVELRCDPISGHTALYWYRQSLGQGLEFLIYFQGNSAPDKSGLPSDRFSAERTGGSVSTLTIQRTQQEDSAVYLCASSLSASTGTGGLNEQFFGPGTRLTVL.

V is TRBV9 and J is TRBJ2-1; the D call may be TRBD1 or TRBD2 (5 bases each). This CDR3 is built from 15 residues. The germline CDR1 and CDR2 sequences are SGDLS and YYNGEE. V gave up 3 bases and J gave up 1 base, with 11 bases separating them. The CDR3 here is CASSAPGRSYNEQFF. In DNA, the CDR3 is TGTGCCAGCAGCGCTCCAGGGAGATCCTACAATGAGCAGTTCTTC.

The genes are TRBV25-1 and TRBJ2-2; D remains ambiguous. This CDR3 comprises 13 residues. The V gene's germline CDR1 is MGHDK and CDR2 SYGVNS. Deletions cut 5 bases from V and 4 bases from J, with 8 bases between. CDR3 sequence (DNA): TGTGCCAGCAGTTTTCCCTCCACCGGGGAGCTGTTTTTT. Translating gives CASSFPSTGELFF.

This clonotype appeared once. The chain uses TRBV29-1 and TRBJ2-2, with unresolved D. The germline CDR1 and CDR2 sequences are SQVTM and ANQGSEA. Trimming shortened V by 4 bases and J by 0 bases, and 6 bases separated the two germline ends. This CDR3 contains 13 residues. The CDR3 loop reads CSVAWPNTGELFF. The DNA for the CDR3 is TGCAGCGTTGCCTGGCCGAACACCGGGGAGCTGTTTTTT.

The rearrangement links TRBV9 to TRBJ1-6; a possible D gene is TRBD1 (5 bases). Germline V gene data show CDR1 as SGDLS and CDR2 as YYNGEE. Trimming shortened V by 7 bases and J by 10 bases, and 18 bases separated the two germline ends. The CDR3 has 14 amino acids. The CDR3 DNA follows: TGTGCCAGCGGCGGGGGGGGGTTGAGATCACCCCTCCACTTT. Protein product: CASGGGGLRSPLHF.

The V call is TRBV20-1, the J call TRBJ2-5, with D possibly TRBD1 on 5 matching bases. Trimming removed 0 bases from V and 1 base from J, with 9 bases in between. The CDR3 runs to 14 residues. Germline V gene sequence: CDR1 DFQATT, CDR2 SNEGSKA (reference sequence). The CDR3 bases are TGCAGTGCTAGAGATCTAGACAGCCAAGAGACCCAGTACTTC. This sequence encodes CSARDLDSQETQYF.